This T cell receptor (beta chain) emerged from a study of tumor-infiltrating lymphocytes in localized non-small cell lung cancer. Sequencing was performed with immunoSEQ multiplex PCR; in TCRdb, only in-frame clones are kept and a portion is missing. Among roughly 16,000 clones listed, roughly 73% were seen once. The CDR3 has 14 residues. Germline CDR1 MNHEY, CDR2 SMNVEV (reference sequence). The V end lost 5 bases, the J end lost 3 bases, and 14 bases lay between the germline ends. The clonotype comes from a human donor with non-small cell lung cancer. V usage is TRBV27 and J usage is TRBJ2-7, with D tentatively TRBD2 (5 bases). The source material was lung tumor tissue. The CDR3 loop reads CASSQDGVFYEQYF. The CDR3 coding sequence is TGTGCCAGCAGTCAGGACGGGGTTTTCTACGAGCAGTACTTC.